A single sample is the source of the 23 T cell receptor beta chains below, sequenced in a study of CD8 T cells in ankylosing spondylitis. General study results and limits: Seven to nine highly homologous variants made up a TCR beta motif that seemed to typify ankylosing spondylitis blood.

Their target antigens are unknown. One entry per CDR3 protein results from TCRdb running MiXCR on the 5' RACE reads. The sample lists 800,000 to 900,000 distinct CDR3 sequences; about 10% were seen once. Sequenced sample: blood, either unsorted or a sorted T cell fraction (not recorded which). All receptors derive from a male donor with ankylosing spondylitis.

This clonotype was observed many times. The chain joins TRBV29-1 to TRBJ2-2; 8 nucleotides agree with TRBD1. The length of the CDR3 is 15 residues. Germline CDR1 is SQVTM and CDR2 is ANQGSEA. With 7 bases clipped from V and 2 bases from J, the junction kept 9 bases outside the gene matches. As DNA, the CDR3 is TGCAGCGCTGGGAGACAGGGGCGAAACACCGGGGAGCTGTTTTTT. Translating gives CSAGRQGRNTGELFF.

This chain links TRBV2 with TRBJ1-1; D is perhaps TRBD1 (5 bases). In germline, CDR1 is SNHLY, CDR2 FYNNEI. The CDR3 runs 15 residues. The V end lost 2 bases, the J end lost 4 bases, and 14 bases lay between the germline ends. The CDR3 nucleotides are TGTGCCAGCAGTGAACAGGGAGTAGGGACCACTGAAGCTTTCTTT. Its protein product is CASSEQGVGTTEAFF.

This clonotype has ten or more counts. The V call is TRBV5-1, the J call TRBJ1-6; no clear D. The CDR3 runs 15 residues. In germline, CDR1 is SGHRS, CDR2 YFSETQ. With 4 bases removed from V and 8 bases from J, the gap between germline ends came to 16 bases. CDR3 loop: CASSAGIRGDSPLHF. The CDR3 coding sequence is TGCGCCAGCAGCGCCGGGATCCGAGGAGATTCACCCCTCCACTTT.

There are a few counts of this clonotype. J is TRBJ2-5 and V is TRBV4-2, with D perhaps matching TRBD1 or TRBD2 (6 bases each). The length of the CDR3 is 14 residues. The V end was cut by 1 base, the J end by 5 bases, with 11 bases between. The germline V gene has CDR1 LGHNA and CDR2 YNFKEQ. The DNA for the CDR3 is TGTGCCAGCAGCCAAGTCGGGGGCCCCGAGACCCAGTACTTC. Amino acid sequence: CASSQVGGPETQYF.

The CDR3 nucleotides are TGCAGTGCTAGACGCCACCGGGACTCCTACTACAATGAGCAGTTCTTC. Translated: CSARRHRDSYYNEQFF. This chain uses TRBV20-1 with TRBJ2-1; D may be TRBD2 (6 bases). CDR1 is DFQATT and CDR2 is SNEGSKA in the germline V gene (reference sequence). V lost 2 bases and J lost 3, with 17 bases in between. This CDR3 contains 16 residues.

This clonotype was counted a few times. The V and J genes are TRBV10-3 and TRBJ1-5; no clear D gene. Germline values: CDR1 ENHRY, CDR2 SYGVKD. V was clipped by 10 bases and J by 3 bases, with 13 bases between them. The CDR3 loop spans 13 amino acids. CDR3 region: CATLAAVNQPQHF. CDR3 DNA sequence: TGTGCCACACTCGCTGCGGTCAATCAGCCCCAGCATTTT.

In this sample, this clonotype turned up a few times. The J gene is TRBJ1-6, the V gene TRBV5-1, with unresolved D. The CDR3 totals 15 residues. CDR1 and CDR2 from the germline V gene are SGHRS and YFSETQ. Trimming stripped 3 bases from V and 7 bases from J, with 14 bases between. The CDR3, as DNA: TGCGCCAGCAGCTACAATACTGCCAGCAATTCACCCCTCCACTTT. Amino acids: CASSYNTASNSPLHF. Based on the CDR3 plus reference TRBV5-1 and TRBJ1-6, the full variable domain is KAGVTQTPRYLIKTRGQQVTLSCSPISGHRSVSWYQQTPGQGLQFLFEYFSETQRNKGNFPGRFSGRQFSNSRSEMNVSTLELGDSALYLCASSYNTASNSPLHFGNGTRLTVT.

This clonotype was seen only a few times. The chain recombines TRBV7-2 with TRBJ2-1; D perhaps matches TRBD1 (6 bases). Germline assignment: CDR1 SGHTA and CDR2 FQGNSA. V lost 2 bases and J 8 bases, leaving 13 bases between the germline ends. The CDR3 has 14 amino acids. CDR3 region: CASSLRTGTHEQFF. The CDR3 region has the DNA TGTGCCAGCAGCTTAAGAACAGGGACACATGAGCAGTTCTTC.

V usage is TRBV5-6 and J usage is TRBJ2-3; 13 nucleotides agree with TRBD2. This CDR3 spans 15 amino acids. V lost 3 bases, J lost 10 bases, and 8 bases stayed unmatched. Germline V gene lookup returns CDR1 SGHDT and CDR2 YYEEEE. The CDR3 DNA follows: TGTGCCAGCAGCTCTCGCACTAGCGGGGGGGGGCCGCAGTATTTT. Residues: CASSSRTSGGGPQYF.

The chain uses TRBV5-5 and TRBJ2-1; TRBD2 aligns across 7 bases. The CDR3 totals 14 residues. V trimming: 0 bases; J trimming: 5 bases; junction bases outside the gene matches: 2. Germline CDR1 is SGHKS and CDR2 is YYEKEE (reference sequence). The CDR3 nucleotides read TGTGCCAGCAGCTTGGAAGGGACTAACAATGAGCAGTTCTTC. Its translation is CASSLEGTNNEQFF.

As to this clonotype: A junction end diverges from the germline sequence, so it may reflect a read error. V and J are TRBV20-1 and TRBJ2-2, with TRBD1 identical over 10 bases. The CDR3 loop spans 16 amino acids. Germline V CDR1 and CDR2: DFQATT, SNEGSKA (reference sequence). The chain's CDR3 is CSARDPRTGGSGELSF. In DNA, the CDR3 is TGCAGTGCTAGAGATCCTCGGACAGGGGGGTCCGGGGAGCTGTCTTTT.

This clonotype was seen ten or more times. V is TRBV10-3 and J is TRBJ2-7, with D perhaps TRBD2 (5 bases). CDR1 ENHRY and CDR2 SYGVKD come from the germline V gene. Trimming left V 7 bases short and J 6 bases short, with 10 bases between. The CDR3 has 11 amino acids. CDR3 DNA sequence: TGTGCCATCAAGGGCGGAGGCGAGCAGTACTTC. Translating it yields CAIKGGGEQYF.

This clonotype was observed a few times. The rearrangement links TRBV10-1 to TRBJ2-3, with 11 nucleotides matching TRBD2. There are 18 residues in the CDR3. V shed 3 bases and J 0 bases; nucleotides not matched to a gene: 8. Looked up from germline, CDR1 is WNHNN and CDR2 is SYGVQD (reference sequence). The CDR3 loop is CASSDLGTSGTSTDTQYF. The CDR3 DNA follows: TGCGCCAGCAGTGACCTCGGGACTAGCGGAACTAGCACAGATACGCAGTATTTT.

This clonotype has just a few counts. The DNA for the CDR3 is TGTGCCAGCAGCTCCCTACTGGGGGGTGAGCAGTTCTTC. Residues: CASSSLLGGEQFF. The chain employs TRBV11-3 and TRBJ2-1; D may be TRBD2 (6 bases). V gave up 4 bases and J gave up 9 bases, with 13 bases separating them. In germline, CDR1 is SGHNT, CDR2 YENEEA. The CDR3 covers 13 residues.

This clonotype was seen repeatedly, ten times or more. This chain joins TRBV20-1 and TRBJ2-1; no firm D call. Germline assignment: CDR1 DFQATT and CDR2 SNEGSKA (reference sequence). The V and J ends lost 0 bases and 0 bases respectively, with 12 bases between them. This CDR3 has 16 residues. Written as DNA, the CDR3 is TGCAGTGCTAGAGATCTCGGCAGTAGCTCCTACAATGAGCAGTTCTTC. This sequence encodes CSARDLGSSSYNEQFF.

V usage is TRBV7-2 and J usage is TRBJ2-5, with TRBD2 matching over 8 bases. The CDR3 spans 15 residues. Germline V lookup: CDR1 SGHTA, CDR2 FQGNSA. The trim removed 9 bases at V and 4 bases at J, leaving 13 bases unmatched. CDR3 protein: CASLPGLGVGETQYF. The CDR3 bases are TGTGCCAGTCTCCCGGGACTAGGCGTAGGAGAGACCCAGTACTTC.

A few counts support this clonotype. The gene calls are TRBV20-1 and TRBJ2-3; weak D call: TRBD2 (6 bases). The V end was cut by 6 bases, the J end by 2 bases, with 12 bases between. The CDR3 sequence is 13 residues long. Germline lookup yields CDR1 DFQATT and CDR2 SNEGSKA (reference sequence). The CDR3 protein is CSAFPGLTDTQYF. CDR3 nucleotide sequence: TGCAGTGCGTTCCCGGGACTCACAGATACGCAGTATTTT.

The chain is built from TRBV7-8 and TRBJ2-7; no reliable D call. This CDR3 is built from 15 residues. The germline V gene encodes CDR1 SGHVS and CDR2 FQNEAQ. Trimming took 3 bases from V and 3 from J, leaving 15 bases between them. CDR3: CASSFRVGLNYEQYF. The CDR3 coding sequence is TGTGCCAGCAGCTTTCGGGTAGGGCTTAACTACGAGCAGTACTTC.

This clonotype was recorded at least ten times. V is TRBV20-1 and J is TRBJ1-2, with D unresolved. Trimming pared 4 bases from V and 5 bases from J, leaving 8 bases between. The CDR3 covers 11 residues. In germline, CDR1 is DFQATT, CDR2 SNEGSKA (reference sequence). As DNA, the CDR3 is TGCAGTGCTATTGACCGGTATGGCTACACCTTC. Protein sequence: CSAIDRYGYTF.

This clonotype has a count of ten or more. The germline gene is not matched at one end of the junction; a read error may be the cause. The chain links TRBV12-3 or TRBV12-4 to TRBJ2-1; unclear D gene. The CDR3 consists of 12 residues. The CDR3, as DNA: TGTGCCAGCAGTTTGCTCAGACTCCCTGGGGTCTTC. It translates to CASSLLRLPGVF.

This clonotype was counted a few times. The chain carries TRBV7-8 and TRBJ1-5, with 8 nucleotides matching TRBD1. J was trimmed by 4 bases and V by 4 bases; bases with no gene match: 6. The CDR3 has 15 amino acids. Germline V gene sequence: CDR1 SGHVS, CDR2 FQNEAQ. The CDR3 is CASSSRGPPNQPQHF. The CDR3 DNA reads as TGTGCCAGCAGCTCCAGGGGGCCACCTAATCAGCCCCAGCATTTT.

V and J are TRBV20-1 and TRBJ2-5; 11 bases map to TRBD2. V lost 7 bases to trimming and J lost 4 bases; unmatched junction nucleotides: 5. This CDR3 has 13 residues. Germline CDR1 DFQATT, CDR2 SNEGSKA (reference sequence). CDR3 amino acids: CSVETSGAETQYF. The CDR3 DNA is TGCAGTGTCGAGACTAGCGGGGCAGAGACCCAGTACTTC.

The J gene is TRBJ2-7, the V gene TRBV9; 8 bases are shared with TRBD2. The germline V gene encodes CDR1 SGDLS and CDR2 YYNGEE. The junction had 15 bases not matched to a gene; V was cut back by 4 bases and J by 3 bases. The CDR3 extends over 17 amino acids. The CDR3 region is CASSSSSKRGGYYEQYF. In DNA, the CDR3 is TGTGCCAGCAGCTCCTCCTCAAAACGGGGGGGATACTACGAGCAGTACTTC.